This is a list of T cell receptor beta chains from one sample in a study of T-cell reconstitution after alpha-beta-depleted transplantation in children. TCRdb re-called the PCR reads with MiXCR, one entry per CDR3 protein. The table has about 500,000 distinct CDR3 sequences, over 25% seen once. The sample consisted of PBMCs from the stem cell graft donor, taken from the stem cell graft. These receptor sequences come from a human donor who donated a stem cell graft to a child with aplastic anemia. CDR3s include the opening cysteine and the closing phenylalanine or tryptophan. The order of the fields is D gene, clone size, J gene, V gene, CDR3 DNA, CDR3 protein. A D gene is named only where the DNA matches it firmly. Size values are once, few and many counts, or a class for expanded clones, and some rows have none.

d_gene: -
abundance: few
j_gene: TRBJ1-2
v_gene: TRBV20-1
CDR3nt: TGCAGTGCTAGTACCCCAGGGATTGGGGGCTACACCTTC
CDR3aa: CSASTPGIGGYTF

d_gene: -
abundance: -
j_gene: TRBJ1-1
v_gene: TRBV7-8
CDR3nt: TGTGCCAGCAGCTTAGGAGCCACAGGGCTGAACACTGAAGCTTTCTTT
CDR3aa: CASSLGATGLNTEAFF

d_gene: TRBD1
abundance: -
j_gene: TRBJ2-3
v_gene: TRBV18
CDR3nt: TGTGCCAGCTCATTCGTATTCCGGGACAGTTCCCCAGATACGCAGTATTTT
CDR3aa: CASSFVFRDSSPDTQYF

d_gene: -
abundance: -
j_gene: TRBJ2-3
v_gene: TRBV24-1
CDR3nt: TGTGCCACCAGTGATTTGGCGGCAGGATACACAGATACGCAGTATTTT
CDR3aa: CATSDLAAGYTDTQYF

d_gene: TRBD2
abundance: -
j_gene: TRBJ2-1
v_gene: TRBV3-1
CDR3nt: TGTGCCAGCAGCCAAGAAGTAGCGGGAGGGCCAAATGAGCAGTTCTTC
CDR3aa: CASSQEVAGGPNEQFF

d_gene: -
abundance: -
j_gene: TRBJ2-7
v_gene: TRBV20-1
CDR3nt: TGCAGTGCTCCCCGGGTAGCGGTCTCCTACGAGCAGTACTTC
CDR3aa: CSAPRVAVSYEQYF

d_gene: TRBD2
abundance: few
j_gene: TRBJ2-3
v_gene: TRBV29-1
CDR3nt: TGCACTATGGCGGGAGAAACAGATACGCAGTATTTT
CDR3aa: CTMAGETDTQYF

d_gene: TRBD2
abundance: -
j_gene: TRBJ2-1
v_gene: TRBV20-1
CDR3nt: TGCAGTGCTTCTGTGGCTAGCGGGACCGGGGAGCAGTTCTTC
CDR3aa: CSASVASGTGEQFF

d_gene: -
abundance: -
j_gene: TRBJ2-4
v_gene: TRBV12-3/TRBV12-4
CDR3nt: TGTGCCAGCAGTTTAACTAGCATCGTAGCCAAAAACATTCAGTACTTC
CDR3aa: CASSLTSIVAKNIQYF

d_gene: -
abundance: few
j_gene: TRBJ1-1
v_gene: TRBV12-3/TRBV12-4
CDR3nt: TGTGCCAGCAGTTTAAAGGGGGGGAACACTGAAGCTTTCTTT
CDR3aa: CASSLKGGNTEAFF

d_gene: -
abundance: -
j_gene: TRBJ1-5
v_gene: TRBV12-3/TRBV12-4
CDR3nt: TGTGCCAGCAGTACGGAGAGGTATAGCAATCAGCCCCAGCATTTT
CDR3aa: CASSTERYSNQPQHF

d_gene: -
abundance: -
j_gene: TRBJ1-5
v_gene: TRBV29-1
CDR3nt: TGCAGCGTTGAGGGCGATTCGGGCAATCAGCCCCAGCATTTT
CDR3aa: CSVEGDSGNQPQHF

d_gene: -
abundance: few
j_gene: TRBJ1-5
v_gene: TRBV12-3/TRBV12-4
CDR3nt: TGTGCCAGCAGTTTAACGGCGAATCAGCCCCAGCATTTT
CDR3aa: CASSLTANQPQHF

d_gene: -
abundance: -
j_gene: TRBJ1-1
v_gene: TRBV4-2
CDR3nt: TGTGCCAGCAGCCAAGATCAGTCGGGGGGGAACACTGAAGCTTTCTTT
CDR3aa: CASSQDQSGGNTEAFF

d_gene: TRBD1
abundance: few
j_gene: TRBJ1-1
v_gene: TRBV20-1
CDR3nt: TGCAGTGCTTGGACAGGGTCGAACACTGAAGCTTTCTTT
CDR3aa: CSAWTGSNTEAFF

d_gene: -
abundance: many
j_gene: TRBJ1-1
v_gene: TRBV7-2
CDR3nt: TGTGCCAGCAGCCGGGACACTGAAGCTTTCTTT
CDR3aa: CASSRDTEAFF

d_gene: TRBD1
abundance: -
j_gene: TRBJ2-2
v_gene: TRBV15
CDR3nt: TGTGCCACCAGAAACCCGGGACAGGGGACCACCGGGGAGCTGTTTTTT
CDR3aa: CATRNPGQGTTGELFF

d_gene: TRBD2
abundance: -
j_gene: TRBJ2-1
v_gene: TRBV27
CDR3nt: TGTGCCAGCAGTTCACCGACTAGCGGGATCGAAGAGCAGTTCTTC
CDR3aa: CASSSPTSGIEEQFF

d_gene: -
abundance: few
j_gene: TRBJ2-7
v_gene: TRBV7-9
CDR3nt: TGTGCCAGCAGCTTAGAAGGCGGGACACCCACCTACGAGCAGTACTTC
CDR3aa: CASSLEGGTPTYEQYF

d_gene: -
abundance: few
j_gene: TRBJ2-6
v_gene: TRBV6-5
CDR3nt: TGTGCCAGCAACTCAGCCTCTGGGGCCAACGTCCTGACTTTC
CDR3aa: CASNSASGANVLTF

d_gene: -
abundance: few
j_gene: TRBJ1-4
v_gene: TRBV4-3
CDR3nt: TGCGCCAGCAGCCAAGAACCAGAGGGGAATGAAAAACTGTTTTTT
CDR3aa: CASSQEPEGNEKLFF

d_gene: -
abundance: few
j_gene: TRBJ1-2
v_gene: TRBV29-1
CDR3nt: TGCAGCGTTGAGCAGGGAGGGCATGGCTACACCTTC
CDR3aa: CSVEQGGHGYTF

d_gene: -
abundance: few
j_gene: TRBJ1-6
v_gene: TRBV9
CDR3nt: TGTGCCAGCAGCGTTGACCCCGCGGCTATGAGTTCACCCCTCCACTTT
CDR3aa: CASSVDPAAMSSPLHF

d_gene: -
abundance: few
j_gene: TRBJ2-4
v_gene: TRBV28
CDR3nt: TGTGCCAGCAGTCCACGTGGGCGAAACATTCAGTACTTC
CDR3aa: CASSPRGRNIQYF

d_gene: -
abundance: few
j_gene: TRBJ1-2
v_gene: TRBV6-5
CDR3nt: TGTGCCAGCCGCCCCGGAGGCTCCGGCTACACCTTC
CDR3aa: CASRPGGSGYTF

d_gene: -
abundance: few
j_gene: TRBJ2-3
v_gene: TRBV2
CDR3nt: TGTGCCAGCAGTTCCAGCGCCCGCACAGATACGCAGTATTTT
CDR3aa: CASSSSARTDTQYF

d_gene: -
abundance: few
j_gene: TRBJ2-4
v_gene: TRBV12-3/TRBV12-4
CDR3nt: TGTGCCAGCAGTTTCACGGCCAAAAACATTCAGTACTTC
CDR3aa: CASSFTAKNIQYF

d_gene: TRBD1
abundance: many
j_gene: TRBJ2-1
v_gene: TRBV29-1
CDR3nt: TGCAGCGTTGTAGCGGACAGGGCCTACAATGAGCAGTTCTTC
CDR3aa: CSVVADRAYNEQFF

d_gene: -
abundance: few
j_gene: TRBJ2-1
v_gene: TRBV7-2
CDR3nt: TGTGCCAGCAGCTTAGACGGGAGTTCTGACAATGAGCAGTTCTTC
CDR3aa: CASSLDGSSDNEQFF

d_gene: -
abundance: -
j_gene: TRBJ1-5
v_gene: TRBV12-3/TRBV12-4
CDR3nt: TGTGCCAGCAGTCCGTTGAGCAATCAGCCCCAGCATTTT
CDR3aa: CASSPLSNQPQHF

d_gene: -
abundance: -
j_gene: TRBJ1-1
v_gene: TRBV12-3/TRBV12-4
CDR3nt: TGTGCCAGCAGTTTAGCCGGAAGATTACACGGAACTTTCTTT
CDR3aa: CASSLAGRLHGTFF

d_gene: -
abundance: few
j_gene: TRBJ2-5
v_gene: TRBV20-1
CDR3nt: TGCAGTGCTAATAAAGCCGACCACCAAGAGACCCAGTACTTC
CDR3aa: CSANKADHQETQYF

d_gene: TRBD2
abundance: -
j_gene: TRBJ2-1
v_gene: TRBV11-2
CDR3nt: TGTGCCAGCAGCCGAGGGACTAGCGGGAGGCCCTCCTACAATGAGCAGTTCTTC
CDR3aa: CASSRGTSGRPSYNEQFF

d_gene: TRBD2
abundance: few
j_gene: TRBJ2-1
v_gene: TRBV7-3
CDR3nt: TGTGCCAGCAGCTTCACCGGGACTAGCGGGCGGAATGAGCAGTTCTTC
CDR3aa: CASSFTGTSGRNEQFF

d_gene: -
abundance: few
j_gene: TRBJ2-3
v_gene: TRBV11-3
CDR3nt: TGTGCCAGCAGCTCCGGGTATACGCAGTATTTT
CDR3aa: CASSSGYTQYF

d_gene: -
abundance: few
j_gene: TRBJ2-1
v_gene: TRBV18
CDR3nt: TGTGCCAGCTCACCACCGGACGGGAGCTCCTACAATGAGCAGTTCTTC
CDR3aa: CASSPPDGSSYNEQFF

d_gene: TRBD2
abundance: -
j_gene: TRBJ2-2
v_gene: TRBV7-2
CDR3nt: TGTGCCAGCAGTACCTCTAGCGGTTCGAACACCGGGGAGCTGTTTTTT
CDR3aa: CASSTSSGSNTGELFF

d_gene: -
abundance: -
j_gene: TRBJ2-2
v_gene: TRBV14
CDR3nt: TGTGCCAGCAGCCCATCCGGGACAACCACCGGGGAGCTGTTTTTT
CDR3aa: CASSPSGTTTGELFF

d_gene: TRBD1
abundance: few
j_gene: TRBJ1-2
v_gene: TRBV12-3/TRBV12-4
CDR3nt: TGTGCCAGCAGTTCCCGGTTGACAGGGGATGGCTACACCTTC
CDR3aa: CASSSRLTGDGYTF